The 16 T cell receptor beta chains reported below all come from one sample, sequenced in a study of a mutant IDH1 vaccine in newly diagnosed glioma. These receptors are not linked to any known antigen. Time point specified: week 5, during vaccination. Every vaccination contained 300 ug of the mutant IDH1 20-mer peptide and was paired with topical imiquimod. Here immunoSEQ multiplex PCR was the method, and the copy in TCRdb shows in-frame clones only, minus some. The repertoire holds some 51,000 clones, with just under 80% as singletons. This specimen consisted of PBMCs, obtained from a glioma patient whose treatment included an IDH1 peptide vaccine. The receptors come from a man in his fifties or sixties with glioma.

The chain carries TRBV30 and TRBJ1-4; D possibly corresponds to TRBD1 (6 bases). The CDR3 has 14 amino acids. The V and J ends lost 4 bases and 11 bases respectively, with 20 bases between them. From germline, CDR1 is GTSNPN and CDR2 SVGIG (reference sequence). CDR3 nucleotides: TGTGCCTGGACAGGTCGGGCAGGGGATTCTAAACTGTTTTTT. It translates to CAWTGRAGDSKLFF. The complete variable domain, with remaining parts taken from reference TRBV30 and TRBJ1-4, reads SQTIHQWPATLVQPVGSPLSLECTVEGTSNPNLYWYRQAAGRGLQLLFYSVGIGQISSEVPQNLSASRPQDRQFILSSKKLLLSDSGFYLCAWTGRAGDSKLFFGSGTQLSVL.

This clone was seen once. The chain carries TRBV9 and TRBJ2-1, with D perhaps TRBD1 or TRBD2 (5 bases each). V lost 4 bases and J lost 7, with 24 bases in between. Germline V gene sequence: CDR1 SGDLS, CDR2 YYNGEE. The CDR3 runs to 17 residues. The CDR3 protein is CASSFQGNGERGNEQFF. CDR3 in DNA: TGTGCCAGCAGCTTCCAAGGGAACGGGGAGAGGGGAAATGAGCAGTTCTTC.

This chain joins TRBV14 and TRBJ1-2, with a possible D match to TRBD1 (5 bases). There are 14 residues in the CDR3. V lost 2 bases and J lost 6, with 13 bases in between. Germline V gene sequence: CDR1 SGHDN, CDR2 FVKESK. The CDR3 region has the DNA TGTGCCAGCAGCCAACACGGGAGGGGCAATGGCTACACCTTC. It codes for CASSQHGRGNGYTF.

The V gene is TRBV6-6, the J gene TRBJ2-7, with 11 bases aligning to TRBD1. Trimming removed 6 bases from V and 0 bases from J; junction bases left unmatched: 7. Germline lookup yields CDR1 MNHNY and CDR2 SVGAGI (reference sequence). This CDR3 spans 16 amino acids. The CDR3 nucleotides read TGTGCCAGCAGGGATGGACAGGGGGCCCTCTCCTACGAGCAGTACTTC. It codes for CASRDGQGALSYEQYF.

The CDR3 DNA follows: TGTGCCAGCAGTTTAAAGTGGCCCGGGGGCACTGAAGCTTTCTTT. This encodes CASSLKWPGGTEAFF. The genes are TRBV28 and TRBJ1-1; D possibly corresponds to TRBD1 (5 bases). Trimming shortened V by 2 bases and J by 4 bases, and 14 bases separated the two germline ends. The germline V gene encodes CDR1 MDHEN and CDR2 SYDVKM. The CDR3 consists of 15 residues.

This clone was observed a single time. The V gene is TRBV6-4, the J gene TRBJ2-1; D remains unclear. The V end was cut by 0 bases, the J end by 6 bases, with 15 bases between. The CDR3 has 16 amino acids. Germline CDR1 and CDR2: MRHNA and SNTAGT. The CDR3 region is CASSDSFGSNPNEQFF. Here the CDR3 DNA reads TGTGCCAGCAGTGACTCGTTTGGGTCTAATCCCAATGAGCAGTTCTTC.

CDR3 nucleotide sequence: TGTGCCTGGACAGTAAACACCGGGGAGCTGTTTTTT. It translates to CAWTVNTGELFF. The J gene is TRBJ2-2, the V gene TRBV30; D remains ambiguous. There are 12 residues in the CDR3. Per the germline V gene, CDR1 is GTSNPN and CDR2 is SVGIG (reference sequence). Trimming took off 4 bases at V and 2 bases at J, with 5 bases between the two ends.

The chain recombines TRBV18 with TRBJ2-5, with D maybe TRBD1 (5 bases). Looked up from germline, CDR1 is KGHSH and CDR2 is LQKENI. V was shortened by 6 bases and J by 3 bases, with 17 bases between the two germline ends. CDR3 size: 15 residues. As DNA, the CDR3 is TGTGCCAGCTCTACTATCCAGGGTGACAAAGAGACCCAGTACTTC. Its protein is CASSTIQGDKETQYF.

This clone has more than one count but fewer than ten. This chain connects TRBV19 to TRBJ1-1; no reliable D call. Trimming removed 6 bases at V and 9 bases at J, with 20 bases between. The CDR3 is 14 residues long. Per the germline V gene, CDR1 is LNHDA and CDR2 is SQIVND (reference sequence). The CDR3 DNA follows: TGTGCCAGTAGCCCTGACCGGGCTCGGAGGCAAGCTTTCTTT. It is translated as CASSPDRARRQAFF.

V and J are TRBV15 and TRBJ2-5; 8 nucleotides agree with TRBD2. CDR3 length: 16 amino acids. From germline, CDR1 is LNHNV and CDR2 YYDKDF (reference sequence). J was trimmed by 5 bases and V by 0 bases; bases with no gene match: 8. The CDR3 DNA follows: TGTGCCACCAGCAGAGATCGGACTAGCCTACGGGAGACCCAGTACTTC. The encoded protein is CATSRDRTSLRETQYF.

The chain has TRBV4-1 and TRBJ2-5; maybe TRBD2 (6 bases). From germline, CDR1 is MGHRA and CDR2 YSYEKL. The CDR3 runs 13 residues. The V gene lost 6 bases and the J gene lost 4 bases, with 12 bases spanning the gap. The CDR3 nucleotides read TGCGCCAGCAGTCGACTAGTCGCAGAGACCCAGTACTTC. This gives the protein CASSRLVAETQYF.

V gene TRBV18 combines with J gene TRBJ2-7, with a weak D call TRBD1 (6 bases). The CDR3 runs to 15 residues. Germline CDR1 reads KGHSH; CDR2 reads LQKENI. Trimming removed 2 bases from V and 0 bases from J, with 11 bases in between. The CDR3 region has the DNA TGTGCCAGCTCACCAGGGGGCTTCAGCTCCTACGAGCAGTACTTC. The encoded protein is CASSPGGFSSYEQYF.

The chain joins TRBV30 to TRBJ2-7, with D unclear. Trimming left V 2 bases short and J 2 bases short, with 7 bases between. CDR1 and CDR2 from the germline V gene are GTSNPN and SVGIG (reference sequence). The CDR3 has 12 amino acids. The CDR3 spells CAWSRSAYEQYF. Written as DNA, the CDR3 is TGTGCCTGGAGTCGCAGCGCCTACGAGCAGTACTTC. The whole variable domain, filled in from reference TRBV30 and TRBJ2-7, reads SQTIHQWPATLVQPVGSPLSLECTVEGTSNPNLYWYRQAAGRGLQLLFYSVGIGQISSEVPQNLSASRPQDRQFILSSKKLLLSDSGFYLCAWSRSAYEQYFGPGTRLTVT.

The rearrangement uses TRBV10-3 and TRBJ1-4; D gene ambiguous. CDR3 length: 11 amino acids. V shed 3 bases and J shed 8 bases, with 4 bases lying between them. Germline V gene data show CDR1 as ENHRY and CDR2 as SYGVKD. The CDR3 sequence is CAISEGEKLFF. The CDR3 region has the DNA TGTGCCATCAGTGAAGGCGAAAAACTGTTTTTT.

The chain is built from TRBV9 and TRBJ1-4; 11 nucleotides match TRBD1. Germline V CDR1 and CDR2: SGDLS, YYNGEE. J lost 8 bases, V lost 4 bases, and 7 bases had no gene match. The CDR3 totals 15 residues. CDR3 sequence (DNA): TGTGCCAGCAGCCTCGGACAGGGGGCTGAGGAAAAACTGTTTTTT. It is translated as CASSLGQGAEEKLFF.

This clone was counted many times. V gene TRBV7-6 combines with J gene TRBJ1-2; the match to TRBD1 covers 8 bases. The CDR3 spans 13 residues. Per the germline V gene, CDR1 is SGHVS and CDR2 is FNYEAQ. The junction had 7 bases not matched to a gene; V was cut back by 5 bases and J by 8 bases. CDR3 sequence: CASSQGQVYGYTF. The CDR3 bases are TGTGCCAGCAGCCAGGGACAGGTTTACGGCTACACCTTC.